Here is one T cell receptor (beta chain) with its context. The data derive from a study of T-cell memory formation after mild COVID-19. Employing constant-segment primers, 5'RACE generated TCR alpha and TCR beta cDNA libraries bearing sample barcodes and UMIs. TCRdb itself ran the 5' RACE reads through MiXCR, one entry per CDR3 protein. This table has about 340,000 distinct CDR3 sequences, about 16% appearing once. V lost 1 base to trimming and J lost 0 bases; unmatched junction nucleotides: 2. CDR3 length: 16 residues. Germline lookup yields CDR1 SQVTM and CDR2 ANQGSEA. The sample comprised PBMCs or a T cell subset sorted from them (not recorded which). V and J are TRBV29-1 and TRBJ2-6, with 8 bases that match TRBD1. The clonotype originates from a man aged 18 to 30 who had mild COVID-19 (a few samples of this study predate the infection). Cell type and time point are not known. CDR3 nucleotide sequence: TGCAGCGTTGAAGTGGGACAGGCCTCTGGGGCCAACGTCCTGACTTTC. As protein: CSVEVGQASGANVLTF.